What follows describes a single TCR beta chain. Its target is not known. The record originates from a study of cytomegalovirus exposure and HLA in healthy donors. General study results and limits: Later analysis associated a missense DCLRE1C variant with TCR beta V- and J-gene trimming. Sequencing depth across donors, presence/absence analyses assumed, was roughly uniform. The authors considered a cluster of highly shared sequence variants likely to be a sequencing artifact. It has been reported that TCR beta sequences accurately predicted the HLA-A and HLA-B alleles of most subjects.

Primers for the PCR totalled 60 Vbeta and 13 Jbeta. The repertoire was sequenced with immunoSEQ multiplex PCR; TCRdb's copy has only in-frame clones and lacks some. The sample has about 140,000 clones, less than 85% seen once. V lost 1 base and J lost 2, with 9 bases in between. The CDR3 runs to 14 residues. Germline V lookup: CDR1 SGHNT, CDR2 YYREEE (reference sequence). The sequence was obtained from a woman between 50 and 59 years old in good health and CMV-seropositive. What was sequenced was PBMCs. The chain couples TRBV5-4 to TRBJ1-1; D is uncertain. CDR3 coding DNA: TGTGCCAGCAGCTTGAAAACGGGTAACACTGAAGCTTTCTTT. Translating gives CASSLKTGNTEAFF.